These 17 T cell receptor beta chains share one sample of origin, sequenced in a study of cytomegalovirus exposure and HLA in healthy donors. The primer mix had 60 Vbeta and 13 Jbeta primers. Only in-frame clones appear in the TCRdb table, and some are missing; sequencing was by immunoSEQ multiplex PCR. Of 55,000 to 80,000 clones listed, 68% are singletons. Sequencing was carried out using PBMCs. These receptors were obtained from a young woman in good health and CMV-seronegative.

This clone appeared a few times. The chain links TRBV19 to TRBJ1-5; D is possibly TRBD1 (5 bases). Germline CDR1 LNHDA, CDR2 SQIVND (reference sequence). This CDR3 comprises 14 residues. V lost 5 bases and J 6 bases, leaving 14 bases between the germline ends. DNA for the CDR3: TGTGCCAGTAGTCCCACCGGGGGTTCTCAGCCCCAGCATTTT. This gives the protein CASSPTGGSQPQHF.

The chain has TRBV14 and TRBJ2-7; weak D call: TRBD1 (6 bases). Germline lookup yields CDR1 SGHDN and CDR2 FVKESK. The length of the CDR3 is 18 residues. V lost 0 bases to trimming and J lost 2 bases, with 20 bases between them. The CDR3 nucleotides read TGTGCCAGCAGCCAAGAACAACAGGGATCGAAGACTACCTACGAGCAGTACTTC. This translates into CASSQEQQGSKTTYEQYF.

J is TRBJ2-1 and V is TRBV19; possibly TRBD2 for D (6 bases). This CDR3 has 16 residues. CDR1 LNHDA and CDR2 SQIVND come from the germline V gene (reference sequence). Trimming shortened V by 5 bases and J by 3 bases, and 17 bases separated the two germline ends. The chain's CDR3 is CASSPGGRIGYNEQFF. CDR3 nucleotides: TGTGCCAGTAGTCCCGGGGGACGGATCGGCTACAATGAGCAGTTCTTC.

The chain uses TRBV6-6 and TRBJ2-5; D call uncertain. The CDR3 runs 13 residues. CDR1 MNHNY and CDR2 SVGAGI come from the germline V gene (reference sequence). The V end was cut by 6 bases, the J end by 2 bases, with 10 bases between. CDR3 in amino acids: CASSPLMQETQYF. CDR3 DNA: TGTGCCAGCAGCCCTTTAATGCAAGAGACCCAGTACTTC.

This clone showed up just a few times. Different DNA sequences within this sample yield the same CDR3. The chain has TRBV6-6 and TRBJ2-7, with TRBD1 identical over 9 bases. The CDR3 spans 14 residues. With 5 bases clipped from V and 4 bases from J, the junction kept 6 bases outside the gene matches. The germline V gene encodes CDR1 MNHNY and CDR2 SVGAGI (reference sequence). CDR3 sequence reads: CASSPGTGRYEQYF. The CDR3 DNA is TGTGCCAGCAGTCCCGGGACAGGGAGATACGAGCAGTACTTC.

This clone occurred a few times. CDR3 sequence reads: CASSFGTGNEQYF. The DNA for the CDR3 is TGCGCCAGCAGCTTCGGGACAGGGAACGAGCAGTACTTC. The chain links TRBV5-1 to TRBJ2-7; 9 bases agree with TRBD1. Germline assignment: CDR1 SGHRS and CDR2 YFSETQ. The CDR3 has 13 residues. The J segment lost 5 bases and the V segment lost 2 bases, leaving 2 bases of the junction unmatched.

The V gene is TRBV19, the J gene TRBJ1-1; TRBD1 agrees at 7 bases. This CDR3 spans 14 amino acids. Germline V gives CDR1 LNHDA, CDR2 SQIVND (reference sequence). With 2 bases clipped from V and 4 bases from J, the junction kept 4 bases outside the gene matches. CDR3 region: CASSIPQGVTEAFF. The CDR3 nucleotides are TGTGCCAGTAGTATACCCCAGGGGGTCACTGAAGCTTTCTTT.

In this sample, this clone turned up a few times. The chain links TRBV5-6 to TRBJ2-2; 7 bases agree with TRBD2. The CDR3 extends over 15 amino acids. The V and J ends lost 0 bases and 5 bases, in that order; junction bases with no gene match: 4. In germline, CDR1 is SGHDT, CDR2 YYEEEE. The CDR3 region has the DNA TGTGCCAGCAGCTTGGCCGGGGGGAGGACCGGGGAGCTGTTTTTT. Translated: CASSLAGGRTGELFF.

The chain joins TRBV6-5 to TRBJ1-2; the D is unclear. The germline V gene has CDR1 MNHEY and CDR2 SVGAGI. V was cut by 4 bases and J by 2 bases, with 2 bases left in between. The CDR3 is made up of 11 amino acids. CDR3 DNA sequence: TGTGCCAGCAGTTTAAACTATGGCTACACCTTC. This encodes CASSLNYGYTF.

The chain carries TRBV6-6 and TRBJ2-7; TRBD2 aligns across 8 bases. V was clipped by 6 bases and J by 4 bases; unmatched bases: 8. The CDR3 runs to 14 residues. Germline loops: CDR1 MNHNY, CDR2 SVGAGI (reference sequence). The CDR3 reads CASSPGGGPYEQYF. In DNA form, the CDR3 reads TGTGCCAGCAGCCCCGGGGGGGGTCCTTACGAGCAGTACTTC.

The gene calls are TRBV19 and TRBJ2-3, with a tentative D call TRBD2 (6 bases). CDR3 length: 14 amino acids. Germline V gene data show CDR1 as LNHDA and CDR2 as SQIVND (reference sequence). The V and J ends lost 5 bases and 2 bases respectively, with 11 bases between them. CDR3 sequence (DNA): TGTGCCAGTAGTCTTAGCGGAACCACAGATACGCAGTATTTT. It yields the protein CASSLSGTTDTQYF. The whole variable domain, filled in from reference TRBV19 and TRBJ2-3, reads DGGITQSPKYLFRKEGQNVTLSCEQNLNHDAMYWYRQDPGQGLRLIYYSQIVNDFQKGDIAEGYSVSREKKESFPLTVTSAQKNPTAFYLCASSLSGTTDTQYFGPGTRLTVL.

The CDR3 DNA reads TGTGCCAGTACAACGGACAGAAGTGGAAACACCATATATTTT. It encodes CASTTDRSGNTIYF. The rearrangement joins TRBV6-1 to TRBJ1-3; perhaps TRBD1 as D (6 bases). The CDR3 length is 14 residues. V dropped 9 bases and J dropped 3 bases, with 15 bases sitting between them. Germline V gene lookup returns CDR1 MNHNS and CDR2 SASEGT.

The gene calls are TRBV2 and TRBJ1-4; D is ambiguous. The V and J ends lost 4 bases and 8 bases respectively, with 17 bases between them. This CDR3 spans 15 amino acids. The germline V gene has CDR1 SNHLY and CDR2 FYNNEI. In nucleotides, the CDR3 is TGTGCCAGCAGTGGGGAGAGCCGGATGGGGGAAAAACTGTTTTTT. As protein: CASSGESRMGEKLFF.

This clone showed up just once. The rearrangement uses TRBV10-3 and TRBJ1-2; 10 nucleotides match TRBD1. CDR3 size: 18 residues. From germline, CDR1 is ENHRY and CDR2 SYGVKD. The trim removed 8 bases at V and 6 bases at J, leaving 21 bases unmatched. CDR3 DNA: TGTGCCATCTCTACAAGTGGTGGGGGGGACAGGGGTGTCGATGGCTACACCTTC. It translates to CAISTSGGGDRGVDGYTF.

This chain connects TRBV7-3 to TRBJ1-1; TRBD1 matches 9 bases. CDR1 and CDR2 from the germline V gene are SGHTA and FQGTGA. The J segment lost 3 bases and the V segment lost 4 bases, leaving 3 bases of the junction unmatched. CDR3 length: 14 residues. This CDR3 reads CASSSQGADTEAFF. The CDR3 DNA sequence: TGTGCCAGCAGCTCACAGGGGGCTGACACTGAAGCTTTCTTT.

In its sample, this clone was seen a few times. The chain has TRBV6-1 and TRBJ1-1; no firm D call. V lost 6 bases and J 3 bases, leaving 11 bases between the germline ends. Germline V gene data show CDR1 as MNHNS and CDR2 as SASEGT. The CDR3 sequence is 13 residues long. This chain's CDR3 is CASRAYSYTEAFF. CDR3 nucleotide sequence: TGTGCCAGCAGGGCGTACAGTTACACTGAAGCTTTCTTT.

This sequence joins TRBV30 and TRBJ1-3; 8 bases are a match to TRBD1. From germline, CDR1 is GTSNPN and CDR2 SVGIG (reference sequence). With 2 bases clipped from V and 6 bases from J, the junction kept 9 bases outside the gene matches. The CDR3 loop spans 15 amino acids. The DNA for the CDR3 is TGTGCCTGGAGTAACCCCTACAGGGGGGAAAACACCATATATTTT. Its translation is CAWSNPYRGENTIYF.